This T cell receptor (beta chain) appears in the sequencing data of a study of cytomegalovirus exposure and HLA in healthy donors. Study results and caveats: Association of 15,000 to 20,000 TCR beta sequences with HLA alleles was found at 0.05 false discovery rate in a later analysis.

PCR amplification relied on 60 Vbeta primers (plus 13 Jbeta primers). Libraries were prepared by immunoSEQ multiplex PCR; TCRdb keeps only in-frame clonotypes and omits some of them. The repertoire holds about 130,000 clones, about 80% seen once, with about 4% in the top ten. V dropped 9 bases and J dropped 1 base, with 14 bases sitting between them. Germline assignment: CDR1 LNHDA and CDR2 SQIVND (reference sequence). The CDR3 is made up of 14 amino acids. Points on this clone: Its antigen remains unidentified.

Material for sequencing was PBMCs. The receptor comes from a middle-aged woman in good health and CMV-seronegative. V gene TRBV19 combines with J gene TRBJ2-3; a possible D gene is TRBD1 (6 bases). The CDR3 DNA reads as TGTGCCAGCGCCACAGGGTTTGGCACAGATACGCAGTATTTT. Amino acids: CASATGFGTDTQYF.